This T cell receptor beta chain was profiled in a study of T cells in Graves' hyperthyroidism and ophthalmopathy (dated by TCRdb to the late 2010s). Regarding the complete study: Peripheral blood was collected at initial diagnosis, before any treatment. A discovery cohort of around 100 patients, 43 with Graves' ophthalmopathy and fewer than 65 with stable Graves' hyperthyroidism, was used to find distinguishing TCR V-J signatures. Prospective prediction of ophthalmopathy was tested in an independent validation cohort consisting of some 19 hyperthyroidism patients and approximately 16 patients who later progressed to ophthalmopathy. The 75 to 100 discovery patients were divided at random into training and test sets in a 7:3 ratio. Thyroid tissue and blood T-cell repertoires from six or seven Graves' hyperthyroidism patients were also compared in the study. After sampling, hyperthyroidism patients received methimazole starting at 30 mg daily, and ophthalmopathy patients received high-dose intravenous methylprednisolone. According to the paper, TCR Vbeta CDR3 sequencing was carried out on some 140 peripheral blood samples, which came from fewer than 50 ophthalmopathy, roughly 75 hyperthyroidism and 17 progressor patients. Paper-wide results and their limitations: A model built on a 13 V-J signature distinguished ophthalmopathy from stable hyperthyroidism, reaching around 90% sensitivity and around 82% specificity in cross-validation and 80%/75% in testing. During validation, the model predicted progression to ophthalmopathy a median of around 6 months ahead of onset, with around 71% sensitivity and about 72% specificity. Sample size was not statistically predetermined, and investigators were not blinded to group allocation. Blood samples also contained most of the expanded thyroid clonotypes (frequency above 0.001), which suggests that blood repertoires may reflect thyroid immune responses.

The TCR beta CDR3 regions were amplified from RNA transcripts. The TCR CDR3 was subjected to a first round of RT-PCR using the HTBI primer set and the Qiagen OneStep RT-PCR kit. The libraries were constructed in a second round of multiplex PCR and then size-selected and purified. The libraries were sequenced on an Illumina HiSeq2000 using paired-end 100 bp reads. In the authors' own workflow: SOAPnuke was used to process the raw data, throwing out any read that contained adapters or uncalled bases, had a mean Phred below 15, or lacked an exact constant-primer or identifier match. COPE v1.2.5 was used to merge high-quality paired reads, and clonotypes were defined as unique nucleotide sequences. Clonotypes were aligned to IMGT TRBV, TRBD and TRBJ reference segments using MiTCR v1.1. The analysis included only V-J combinations with a frequency above 0.0001, which together covered over 98% of the repertoires. The TCS score was defined as the ratio of F50 (clonal expansion) to E x V (chaos), calculated using BLOSUM62-based TCRdist between CDR3 peptides within each V-J. Welch's t-statistics and random forest reduced 500 to 650 V-J features to 10 to 15, which were used in a naive Bayes classifier (R e1071). TCRdb reran the public reads through fastp at Q25 and MiXCR, keeping productive beta chains. When rows share a CDR3 protein, they turn into one entry using the most common DNA and genes. TCRdb's processing, not the authors', yielded these V and J calls. This sample has about 500,000 distinct CDR3 sequences in its table, and more than 15% of those were observed once. Of the sample, 25% to 35% falls within the top ten clones.

In the ophthalmopathy patients, disease was moderately to severely active, with a Clinical Activity Score of 3 or more, a NOSPECS grade of 4 or more, and a duration of less than 3 months. Exclusion was applied to patients with uncontrolled infections, other autoimmune diseases, pregnancy or lactation. Diagnoses relied on clinical symptoms, serum thyroxine and TRAb, thyroid ultrasound and orbital computed tomography. PBMCs were separated from roughly 9.3 ml of fresh peripheral blood using Ficoll-Paque density gradient centrifugation. Total RNA was extracted using Trizol reagent, and RNA quality was assessed on an Agilent 2100 Bioanalyzer. This clonotype was observed at least ten times. Its antigen remains undetermined. No base qualities exist here, and no much larger clone lies one base off it. This receptor was obtained from a woman between 25 and 40 years old with Graves' ophthalmopathy. Sequenced sample: blood.

The CDR3 sequence is CAWRSGVPYEQYF. In nucleotides, the sequence is TGTGCCTGGAGGTCAGGGGTTCCCTACGAGCAGTACTTC. The chain couples TRBV30 to TRBJ2-7, and possibly TRBD1, on 6 matching bases. CDR1 GTSNPN and CDR2 SVGIG are derived from the germline V gene (reference sequence). V and J lose 3 bases and 2 bases, and a span of 11 bases separates them. The CDR3, cysteine through phenylalanine, is 13 amino acids long. The entry retains the CDR3 DNA only, 39 bases that are in frame from base 1.